These 6 T cell receptor beta chains share one sample of origin, sequenced in a study of T cells expressing NK-cell markers. TCRdb reprocessed the 5' RACE reads; each CDR3 protein has one entry and no DNA is given. This table lists 200,000 to 300,000 distinct CDR3 sequences. Sequencing was carried out using blood T cells: a sorted CD56 or NKG2C T cell subset, CD4+ or CD8+ T cells, or bulk PBMC T cells (not recorded which). Receptors originate from a woman aged 18-70 years in good health.

The chain employs TRBV6-1 and TRBJ2-1; TCRdb designates TRBD2, a call that cannot be tested without DNA. The CDR3 loop spans 15 amino acids. Germline V gives CDR1 MNHNS, CDR2 SASEGT. The CDR3 spells CASSEGTSANNEQFF.

V is TRBV6-1 and J is TRBJ2-1; TCRdb designates TRBD2, a call that cannot be tested without DNA. Germline lookup yields CDR1 MNHNS and CDR2 SASEGT. This CDR3 spans 18 amino acids. The CDR3 is CASSETKLAGSSYNEQFF.

This chain joins TRBV29-1 and TRBJ2-1; the TRBD2 assignment by TCRdb is unverifiable without DNA. The CDR3 sequence is 15 residues long. Germline lookup yields CDR1 SQVTM and CDR2 ANQGSEA. CDR3 in amino acids: CSATQRGRSYNEQFF.

J is TRBJ2-1 and V is TRBV6-1; TCRdb gives TRBD1 as the D gene, but with no DNA this cannot be confirmed. The germline V gene encodes CDR1 MNHNS and CDR2 SASEGT. The CDR3 runs 13 residues. The CDR3 region is CATRAGWSYEQFF.

This rearrangement joins TRBV11-2 to TRBJ1-2. The CDR3 sequence is 14 residues long. Germline V gene data show CDR1 as SGHAT and CDR2 as FQNNGV. This chain's CDR3 is CASSLGVGNYGYTF.

J is TRBJ2-3 and V is TRBV6-1; checking the TCRdb D call of TRBD1 is not possible without DNA. Germline lookup yields CDR1 MNHNS and CDR2 SASEGT. The CDR3 has 14 amino acids. The CDR3 reads CASSPSRGTDTQYF.